The present TCR beta chain was sequenced within a study of PD-L1 blockade in urothelial cancer. Overall study context: Patients commenced atezolizumab in about 2014, and it was given at 1,200 mg intravenously every 3 weeks. Blood yielded a median of about 150,000 T cells per sample.

The time point was: peripheral blood 6 weeks after treatment start. CDR1 and CDR2 from the germline V gene are LNHDA and SQIVND (reference sequence). Trimming took 3 bases from V and 4 from J, leaving 7 bases between them. CDR3 size: 13 residues. Method: immunoSEQ multiplex PCR; TCRdb's copy keeps in-frame clones and lacks some. The sample consists of 100,000 to 150,000 clones, around 88% of them appearing once. The sample was PBMCs, taken around atezolizumab (anti-PD-L1) treatment. The rearrangement joins TRBV19 to TRBJ1-5; the D gene is possibly TRBD1 (5 bases). The clonotype was recovered from a man between 45 and 60 years old with urothelial cancer. The chain's CDR3 is CASSMQGNQPQHF. The CDR3 region has the DNA TGTGCCAGTAGTATGCAGGGAAATCAGCCCCAGCATTTT.